Each of the 15 T cell receptor beta chains below was sequenced from the same sample in a study of T cell changes during pregnancy in multiple sclerosis. Assay used: immunoSEQ multiplex PCR; TCRdb lists only in-frame clones, some missing. The table has fewer than 65,000 clones, 90% seen once. The sequencing used peripheral blood, collected in the first trimester of pregnancy. The source of these receptors is a female donor in good health, enrolled as a control in a pregnancy study.

The chain has TRBV27 and TRBJ2-1; tentatively, D is TRBD2 (6 bases). The germline CDR1 and CDR2 sequences are MNHEY and SMNVEV (reference sequence). V was cut by 7 bases and J by 9 bases, with 22 bases left in between. The CDR3 contains 15 residues. CDR3: CASKLLGGEGGEQFF. In DNA, the CDR3 is TGTGCCAGCAAGTTGCTGGGGGGAGAGGGAGGTGAGCAGTTCTTC.

This chain uses TRBV27 with TRBJ1-5; 10 bases agree with TRBD1. V lost 3 bases and J lost 4; bases outside the gene matches: 0. Germline CDR1 and CDR2: MNHEY and SMNVEV (reference sequence). The CDR3 runs to 14 residues. The CDR3 bases are TGTGCCAGCAGTTTGGGACAGGGGAATCAGCCCCAGCATTTT. Protein product: CASSLGQGNQPQHF.

J is TRBJ1-4 and V is TRBV19; 8 bases match TRBD1. This CDR3 contains 15 residues. Germline CDR1 and CDR2: LNHDA and SQIVND (reference sequence). The V and J ends lost 6 bases and 5 bases, in that order; junction bases with no gene match: 8. CDR3 nucleotide sequence: TGTGCCAGTAGGTCGACAGGGGTAATCAATGAAAAACTGTTTTTT. Translation: CASRSTGVINEKLFF.

In this sample, this clone turned up once. V is TRBV12-5 and J is TRBJ1-2, with TRBD1 matching 9 bases. V trimming: 4 bases; J trimming: 6 bases; junction bases outside the gene matches: 15. The V gene's germline CDR1 is LGHNT and CDR2 FRNRAP. The CDR3 runs to 17 residues. CDR3 sequence (DNA): TGTGCTAGTGGTTGGGCTCTGGGACAGGGCGCCGAGGATGGCTACACCTTC. Translating it yields CASGWALGQGAEDGYTF.

The V call is TRBV5-1, the J call TRBJ2-6, with D possibly TRBD1 on 5 matching bases. CDR3 length: 17 residues. Trimming took 2 bases from V and 2 from J, leaving 14 bases between them. Germline CDR1 reads SGHRS; CDR2 reads YFSETQ. CDR3 sequence reads: CASSFGGANPGANVLTF. In DNA, the CDR3 is TGCGCCAGCAGCTTTGGTGGGGCTAACCCTGGGGCCAACGTCCTGACTTTC.

V is TRBV4-3 and J is TRBJ2-5, with TRBD1 matching over 8 bases. Germline CDR1 reads LGHNA; CDR2 reads YSLEER. Trimming removed 4 bases from V and 5 bases from J; junction bases left unmatched: 18. This CDR3 has 18 residues. The CDR3 bases are TGCGCCAGCAGCCGTCAGACGTACCCCCAGGGGGCCGGGGAGACCCAGTACTTC. Translation: CASSRQTYPQGAGETQYF.

The V gene is TRBV7-2, the J gene TRBJ1-2; 7 nucleotides align to TRBD1. Germline V gene data show CDR1 as SGHTA and CDR2 as FQGNSA. CDR3 length: 13 amino acids. V shed 3 bases and J 4 bases; nucleotides not matched to a gene: 2. In DNA, the CDR3 is TGTGCCAGCAGCTTTTCAGGGGGCTATGGCTACACCTTC. This codes for CASSFSGGYGYTF. The full variable domain, in which reference TRBV7-2 and TRBJ1-2 provide the parts outside the CDR3, is GAGVSQSPSNKVTEKGKDVELRCDPISGHTALYWYRQSLGQGLEFLIYFQGNSAPDKSGLPSDRFSAERTGGSVSTLTIQRTQQEDSAVYLCASSFSGGYGYTFGSGTRLTVV.

The chain links TRBV6-5 to TRBJ2-7; 8 bases are a match to TRBD2. The CDR3 is made up of 14 amino acids. Trimming at V came to 5 bases and at J to 0 bases, leaving 3 bases not matched to a gene. Germline CDR1 and CDR2: MNHEY and SVGAGI. CDR3 sequence: CASSVLAGSYEQYF. In nucleotides, the CDR3 is TGTGCCAGCAGTGTTCTAGCGGGCTCCTACGAGCAGTACTTC.

This chain links TRBV5-1 with TRBJ2-5; D remains unclear. Germline CDR1 SGHRS, CDR2 YFSETQ. Trimming removed 2 bases from V and 5 bases from J, with 16 bases in between. CDR3 length: 15 residues. The CDR3 reads CASSFARYSPETQYF. CDR3 coding DNA: TGCGCCAGCAGCTTCGCGAGGTATTCGCCCGAGACCCAGTACTTC.

This chain connects TRBV4-2 to TRBJ1-4; D ambiguous. Deletions cut 1 base from V and 5 bases from J, with 5 bases between. The CDR3 runs to 13 residues. Germline assignment: CDR1 LGHNA and CDR2 YNFKEQ. Here the CDR3 reads CASSQALNEKLFF. The CDR3 coding sequence is TGTGCCAGCAGCCAAGCCTTAAATGAAAAACTGTTTTTT.

This rearrangement joins TRBV15 to TRBJ1-2; D call uncertain. V lost 0 bases and J 0 bases, leaving 11 bases between the germline ends. The CDR3 has 16 residues. Germline assignment: CDR1 LNHNV and CDR2 YYDKDF (reference sequence). The CDR3, as DNA: TGTGCCACCAGCAGAGATCGGGGTTCGTCTAACTATGGCTACACCTTC. It is translated as CATSRDRGSSNYGYTF.

V gene TRBV21-1 combines with J gene TRBJ1-2. TRBV21-1 is designated a pseudogene. This CDR3 is built from 13 residues. The CDR3 loop is CASSNSPPYGYTF. CDR3 bases: TGTGCCAGCAGCAACTCCCCCCCCTATGGCTACACCTTC.

The chain couples TRBV7-3 to TRBJ2-4, with D perhaps matching TRBD1 (6 bases). This CDR3 spans 13 amino acids. Germline values: CDR1 SGHTA, CDR2 FQGTGA. Trimming took off 5 bases at V and 9 bases at J, with 14 bases between the two ends. CDR3 sequence (DNA): TGTGCCAGCAGCCCTCAGGGGTCCCCCATTCAGTACTTC. Translation: CASSPQGSPIQYF.

V and J are TRBV5-6 and TRBJ1-5; D gene uncertain. CDR1 and CDR2 (germline): SGHDT, YYEEEE. This CDR3 has 15 amino acids. V dropped 4 bases and J dropped 5 bases, with 16 bases sitting between them. CDR3 amino acids: CASSGGRLTHQPQHF. CDR3 sequence (DNA): TGTGCCAGCAGCGGCGGGAGGCTGACCCATCAGCCCCAGCATTTT.

The chain has TRBV7-9 and TRBJ1-1, with a possible D match to TRBD1 (6 bases). The CDR3 spans 12 residues. The germline gives CDR1 SEHNR, CDR2 FQNEAQ (reference sequence). V lost 4 bases and J 7 bases, leaving 10 bases between the germline ends. CDR3 amino acids: CASSSDSLEAFF. CDR3 sequence (DNA): TGTGCCAGCAGCTCGGACAGCCTTGAAGCTTTCTTT.